These T cell receptor beta chains were read from a single sample in a study of tumor and adjacent non-tumor tissue in lung cancer. Each CDR3 protein is one row after TCRdb ran MiXCR on the multiplex PCR reads. The data hold 95,000 to 150,000 distinct CDR3 sequences, with 66% observed a single time. Sequenced material: lung tumor tissue. These receptors were taken from a man aged 25-40 years with non-small cell lung cancer. CDR3s include the opening cysteine and the closing phenylalanine or tryptophan. A D gene is named only where the DNA matches it firmly. The listing skips clone size in some rows; elsewhere it reads once, few, many or a size class.

>TRBV4-3|.|many|TRBJ1-2
CASSQDQYRANYGYTF
TGCGCCAGCAGCCAAGATCAATACAGGGCTAACTATGGCTACACCTTC
>TRBV29-1|TRBD2|medium-sized|TRBJ2-3
CSVTTSGGHTDTQYF
TGCAGCGTTACGACTAGCGGGGGGCACACAGATACGCAGTATTTT
>TRBV11-2|.|.|TRBJ2-1
CASSLDTMGVDEQFF
TGTGCCAGCAGCCTCGACACAATGGGGGTCGATGAGCAGTTCTTC
>TRBV5-6|.|.|TRBJ2-3
CASSLPGADTQCF
TGTGCCAGCAGCTTGCCTGGGGCAGATACGCAGTGTTTT
>TRBV11-3|TRBD2|.|TRBJ2-2
CASSLGVVRREGNTGELFF
TGTGCCAGCAGCTTAGGTGTTGTCAGGCGGGAGGGTAACACTGGGGAGCTGTTTTTT
>TRBV12-3/TRBV12-4|TRBD2|.|TRBJ2-7
CASSTSGGDNCEQYF
TGTGCCAGCAGTACATCCGGGGGGGATAATTGCGAGCAGTACTTC
>TRBV12-3/TRBV12-4|.|.|TRBJ1-2
CASNVGTGYTF
TGTGCCAGCAATGTAGGGACTGGTTACACTTTC
>TRBV6-5|.|.|TRBJ2-1
CASRSGPGWVYEQLF
TGTGCCAGCAGATCCGGACCAGGGTGGGTCTATGAGCAGCTCTTC
>TRBV6-1|TRBD1|many|TRBJ1-2
CASSEARGTAYGYTF
TGTGCCAGCAGTGAAGCGAGGGGGACAGCCTATGGCTACACCTTC
>TRBV12-3/TRBV12-4|.|few|TRBJ2-1
CASNQRGGYDEQFF
TGTGCCAGCAACCAGAGGGGGGGGTACGATGAGCAGTTCTTC
>TRBV14|.|few|TRBJ1-1
CASSQGLEAFF
TGTGCCAGCAGCCAAGGATTGGAAGCTTTCTTT
>TRBV29-1|TRBD1|few|TRBJ1-2
CSASLQGAFYGYTF
TGCAGCGCCTCATTACAGGGGGCCTTCTATGGCTACACCTTC
>TRBV4-1|TRBD2|.|TRBJ2-7
CASSQVTLAGGPVNEQYF
TGTGCCAGCAGCCAGGTGACCCTAGCGGGGGGGCCGGTGAACGAGCAGTACTTC
>TRBV6-6|TRBD1|medium-sized|TRBJ1-4
CASSWGGTVNEKLFF
TGTGCCAGCAGCTGGGGGGGGACAGTTAATGAAAAACTGTTTTTT
>TRBV20-1|.|many|TRBJ1-5
CSANIPGSNQPQHF
TGCAGTGCTAATATTCCAGGGAGCAATCAGCCCCAGCATTTT
>TRBV20-1|.|many|TRBJ2-2
CSAPVYTGELFF
TGCAGTGCCCCGGTCTACACCGGGGAGCTGTTTTTT
>TRBV10-2|.|.|TRBJ2-3
CAISGVVALTDTQYF
TGCGCCATCAGTGGGGTAGTGGCCCTCACAGATACGCAGTATTTT
>TRBV6-2/TRBV6-3|.|many|TRBJ2-7
CASTLGVFLGHSPYEQYF
TGTGCCAGCACCCTAGGGGTTTTTCTGGGACATTCCCCCTACGAGCAGTACTTC
>TRBV20-1|.|once|TRBJ2-2
CSAKEELYTGELLF
TGCAGTGCTAAGGAGGAGTTGTACACCGGTGAGCTGCTTTTT
>TRBV20-1|.|many|TRBJ2-1
CSARDRGVGEQFF
TGCAGTGCTAGAGATAGGGGAGTGGGTGAGCAGTTCTTC
>TRBV30|.|.|TRBJ1-3
CAWMGAEDTIYF
TGTGCCTGGATGGGGGCGGAAGACACCATATATTTT
>TRBV11-2|TRBD1|.|TRBJ1-1
CAGSPRTGGTEAFF
TGTGCAGGCAGCCCCCGGACAGGGGGAACTGAAGCTTTCTTT
>TRBV5-6|.|.|TRBJ1-5
CASSVRTAKRPTQPQHF
TGTGCCAGCAGCGTTAGGACAGCCAAAAGACCCACTCAGCCCCAGCATTTT
>TRBV20-1|TRBD1|once|TRBJ2-1
CSATSDRGGKQFF
TGCAGTGCTACCTCTGACAGGGGAGGTAAGCAGTTCTTC
>TRBV10-3|TRBD2|.|TRBJ2-3
CAISLKRGLEGESSTDTQYF
TGTGCCATCAGTCTTAAACGGGGACTAGAGGGGGAGAGTAGCACAGATACGCAGTATTTT
>TRBV20-1|.|.|TRBJ2-7
CSASMGGGRVYEQYF
TGCAGTGCTAGCATGGGAGGGGGCCGTGTGTACGAGCAGTACTTC
>TRBV20-1|TRBD1|.|TRBJ2-1
CSALTGGLNNEQFF
TGTAGTGCCCTGACAGGGGGCTTAAACAATGAGCAGTTCTTC
>TRBV10-2|.|once|TRBJ1-1
CASGGGRGTEAFF
TGCGCCAGCGGTGGAGGGAGAGGCACTGAGGCTTTCTTT
>TRBV7-9|.|few|TRBJ2-3
CASSQSLGGQTDTQYF
TGTGCCAGCAGCCAATCTCTAGGGGGTCAGACAGATACGCAGTATTTT
>TRBV7-2|TRBD1|few|TRBJ2-7
CASSPPGQGPYEQYF
TGTGCCAGCAGCCCCCCGGGACAGGGGCCTTACGAGCAGTACTTC
>TRBV6-2/TRBV6-3|.|.|TRBJ2-1
CATKDWNCNEQFF
TGTGCCACCAAGGACTGGAACTGCAATGAGCAGTTCTTC
>TRBV5-1|TRBD1|.|TRBJ2-3
CTSSLVPGGRDTQYF
TGCACCAGCAGCTTGGTCCCAGGGGGACGTGATACGCAGTATTTT
>TRBV6-2/TRBV6-3|.|many|TRBJ1-2
CASSLQGYYGYTF
TGTGCCAGCAGTTTACAGGGTTACTATGGCTACACCTTC
>TRBV11-2|TRBD1|once|TRBJ1-2
CASSFMDRALYVYIF
TGTGCCAGCAGCTTCATGGACAGGGCCCTCTATGTCTACATCTTC
>TRBV24-1|TRBD1|many|TRBJ2-5
CATGTGGEETQYF
TGTGCCACCGGGACAGGGGGCGAGGAGACCCAGTACTTC
>TRBV12-3/TRBV12-4|.|many|TRBJ2-3
CATQTDTQYF
TGTGCCACCCAAACAGATACGCAGTATTTT
>TRBV4-1|.|.|TRBJ2-3
CASGQDLGSNQPQYF
TGCGCCAGCGGCCAAGATCTGGGCTCTAATCAGCCCCAGTATTTT
>TRBV12-3/TRBV12-4|.|.|TRBJ2-1
CATNRQGAGNEQFF
TGTGCTACCAACAGGCAGGGAGCAGGCAATGAGCAGTTCTTC
>TRBV6-5|.|.|TRBJ2-7
CASSYPGGVGNEQYF
TGTGCCAGCAGTTACCCAGGCGGGGTTGGGAACGAGCAGTACTTC
>TRBV6-1|TRBD1|few|TRBJ1-1
CATRTGFTNTEAFF
TGTGCCACCCGGACAGGGTTTACGAACACTGAAGCTTTCTTT
>TRBV12-3/TRBV12-4|.|many|TRBJ2-5
CASSFTGETQYF
TGTGCCAGCAGTTTTACGGGGGAGACCCAGTACTTC
>TRBV7-4|.|.|TRBJ1-1
CASSLAKGRGDTEAFF
TGTGCCAGCAGCTTAGCAAAGGGAAGGGGGGACACTGAAGCTTTCTTT
>TRBV4-1|TRBD2|many|TRBJ2-1
CASSRLLAGHANEQFF
TGCGCCAGCAGCCGATTACTAGCGGGCCATGCCAATGAGCAGTTCTTC
>TRBV7-8|TRBD1|few|TRBJ2-7
CASSHYRGDYEQYF
TGTGCCAGCAGTCACTACAGGGGTGACTACGAGCAGTACTTC
>TRBV2|.|.|TRBJ1-5
CASSPFSNQPQHF
TGTGCCAGCAGTCCATTTAGCAATCAGCCCCAGCATTTT
>TRBV20-1|.|.|TRBJ1-5
CSASPDRAGQSQHF
TGCAGTGCTAGCCCGGATAGGGCTGGTCAGTCCCAGCATTTT